The 19 T cell receptor beta chains below come from one sample, sequenced in a study of radiotherapy plus CTLA-4 blockade in lung cancer (dated by TCRdb to 2017 to 2018). Library construction relied on the immunoSEQ multiplex PCR assay. TCRdb retrieved this table from immuneACCESS and kept in-frame rearrangements only. Not all clones are present; in checked studies, unresolved V genes account for under half, and no reason is known for the remainder. Present in this sample are about 78,000 clones, around 87% of which were seen just once. Approximately 1.9% of the sample belongs to the ten largest clones. The sequencing here drew on peripheral blood, taken from a patient treated with radiotherapy plus ipilimumab. The receptors originated from a human donor with non-small cell lung cancer who had a partial response to radiotherapy plus ipilimumab.

J is TRBJ2-1 and V is TRBV11-2, with 7 bases identical to TRBD1. The germline V gene encodes CDR1 SGHAT and CDR2 FQNNGV. J gave up 7 bases and V 5 bases, and 8 bases lay outside the gene matches. This CDR3 is 14 amino acids long. The CDR3 loop reads CASSPLDRANEQFF. The CDR3 DNA is TGTGCCAGCAGCCCCCTCGACAGGGCAAATGAGCAGTTCTTC.

The chain combines TRBV9 with TRBJ2-7, with TRBD2 matching 13 bases. The germline CDR1 and CDR2 sequences are SGDLS and YYNGEE. V lost 1 base, J lost 1 base, and 5 bases stayed unmatched. The CDR3 is made up of 17 amino acids. The CDR3 DNA reads TGTGCCAGCAGCGTAAAATCACTAGCGGGAGGGTCCTACGAGCAGTACGTC. This sequence encodes CASSVKSLAGGSYEQYV.

The chain employs TRBV11-1 and TRBJ2-5; 10 bases are a match to TRBD1. The germline gives CDR1 SGHAT, CDR2 FQDESV (reference sequence). J was trimmed by 4 bases and V by 3 bases; bases with no gene match: 2. The CDR3 covers 14 residues. In DNA form, the CDR3 reads TGTGCCAGCAGCTTGGGACAGGGGAGAGAGACCCAGTACTTC. Translating it yields CASSLGQGRETQYF.

The chain couples TRBV4-1 to TRBJ2-2, with a tentative D call TRBD2 (8 bases). Trimming stripped 2 bases from V and 6 bases from J, with 16 bases between. CDR1 is MGHRA, CDR2 YSYEKL, per germline. The CDR3 is 16 residues long. CDR3 in DNA: TGCGCCAGCAGCCAATTAACGGGAGGGGGCCCCGGGGAGCTGTTTTTT. The encoded protein is CASSQLTGGGPGELFF.

The chain is built from TRBV10-2 and TRBJ2-7; TRBD2 matches 9 bases. The V gene's germline CDR1 is WSHSY and CDR2 SAAADI. CDR3 length: 14 amino acids. After removal of 6 bases from V and 0 bases from J, the junction contained 3 bases not matched to a gene. The CDR3 loop reads CASSTSGPSYEQYF. CDR3 bases: TGCGCCAGCAGCACTAGCGGGCCCTCCTACGAGCAGTACTTC.

The chain is built from TRBV6-6 and TRBJ1-2; no firm D call. The CDR3 is 15 amino acids. Per germline, CDR1 MNHNY and CDR2 SVGAGI (reference sequence). Trimming took off 3 bases at V and 3 bases at J, with 14 bases between the two ends. The CDR3 sequence is CASSYFGDLDYGYTF. The CDR3 bases are TGTGCCAGCAGTTATTTCGGGGATCTCGACTATGGCTACACCTTC.

The rearrangement joins TRBV5-5 to TRBJ2-2, with a tentative D call TRBD1 (5 bases). The V end was cut by 2 bases, the J end by 3 bases, with 11 bases between. Germline V gene lookup returns CDR1 SGHKS and CDR2 YYEKEE (reference sequence). The CDR3 is 15 residues long. The DNA for the CDR3 is TGTGCCAGCAGCTTTTCAGGGTGGGACACCGGGGAGCTGTTTTTT. This sequence encodes CASSFSGWDTGELFF.

DNA for the CDR3: TGTGCCAGCAGCAAACAGGGCAAGGACGAGCAGTACGTC. Encoded protein: CASSKQGKDEQYV. This chain connects TRBV21-1 to TRBJ2-7; the table calls TRBD1, which could not be checked here. TRBV21-1 is annotated as a pseudogene. This CDR3 is built from 13 residues.

This clone showed up just a few times. The chain links TRBV29-1 to TRBJ2-5; D remains ambiguous. Per germline, CDR1 SQVTM and CDR2 ANQGSEA. V lost 0 bases and J lost 5, with 7 bases in between. This CDR3 has 12 amino acids. Here the CDR3 DNA reads TGCAGCGTTGAAGATCACGAGGAGACCCAGTACTTC. Residues: CSVEDHEETQYF.

The chain links TRBV28 to TRBJ1-1; D is unclear. In germline, CDR1 is MDHEN, CDR2 SYDVKM. Trimming stripped 3 bases from V and 5 bases from J, with 10 bases between. The CDR3 has 13 residues. The CDR3 loop reads CASSFMQATEAFF. The CDR3 DNA sequence: TGTGCCAGCAGTTTCATGCAAGCTACTGAAGCTTTCTTT.

This clone was observed a handful of times. The V gene is TRBV19, the J gene TRBJ2-1; a weak D match, TRBD2 (5 bases). Germline assignment: CDR1 LNHDA and CDR2 SQIVND (reference sequence). Trimming stripped 3 bases from V and 4 bases from J, with 16 bases between. CDR3 length: 16 residues. The CDR3 DNA follows: TGTGCCAGTAGTATCACCGCTAGCAGCGTATACAATGAGCAGTTCTTC. It encodes CASSITASSVYNEQFF.

The chain carries TRBV6-6 and TRBJ2-1; weak D call: TRBD1 (6 bases). Trimming cost V 5 bases and J 6 bases, with 20 bases left between them. The CDR3 consists of 16 residues. From germline, CDR1 is MNHNY and CDR2 SVGAGI (reference sequence). The CDR3 here is CASSGGKGPPVNEQFF. DNA for the CDR3: TGTGCCAGCAGTGGGGGCAAGGGGCCACCGGTCAATGAGCAGTTCTTC.

The V call is TRBV10-3, the J call TRBJ1-1; 12 nucleotides line up with TRBD1. V was pared by 9 bases and J by 3 bases, with 17 bases of the junction left unmatched. Germline loops: CDR1 ENHRY, CDR2 SYGVKD. The CDR3 loop spans 18 amino acids. DNA for the CDR3: TGTGCCATAACCCCCTGGGCCGGGACAGGGGGCGCGGACACTGAAGCTTTCTTT. Translation: CAITPWAGTGGADTEAFF.

The chain uses TRBV6-1 and TRBJ2-1, with 12 bases identical to TRBD2. With V trimmed by 4 bases and J by 3 bases, 7 bases remained unmatched. This CDR3 region has 17 residues. Looked up from germline, CDR1 is MNHNS and CDR2 is SASEGT. CDR3 in DNA: TGTGCCAGCAGTGTACCCGAACTAGCGGGAGGCTACAATGAGCAGTTCTTC. Residues: CASSVPELAGGYNEQFF.

V gene TRBV29-1 combines with J gene TRBJ2-5; a weak D match, TRBD1 (6 bases). The V end was cut by 0 bases, the J end by 4 bases, with 12 bases between. The V gene's germline CDR1 is SQVTM and CDR2 ANQGSEA. This CDR3 comprises 14 residues. The CDR3 DNA sequence: TGCAGCGTTGAAGAATTACAGGGCAGAGAGACCCAGTACTTC. Translating gives CSVEELQGRETQYF. Complete variable domain (other parts from reference TRBV29-1 and TRBJ2-5): SAVISQKPSRDICQRGTSLTIQCQVDSQVTMMFWYRQQPGQSLTLIATANQGSEATYESGFVIDKFPISRPNLTFSTLTVSNMSPEDSSIYLCSVEELQGRETQYFGPGTRLLVL.

This chain links TRBV7-9 with TRBJ2-3; 7 bases align to TRBD1. Germline CDR1 SEHNR, CDR2 FQNEAQ (reference sequence). The length of the CDR3 is 16 residues. V trimming: 6 bases; J trimming: 2 bases; junction bases outside the gene matches: 11. The CDR3 sequence is CASRSSSTGLTDTQYF. CDR3 nucleotides: TGTGCCAGCAGGTCATCATCGACAGGGCTCACAGATACGCAGTATTTT.

J is TRBJ1-5 and V is TRBV15, with D perhaps TRBD1 (6 bases). The ends were cut back, 3 bases at V and 6 bases at J, with 15 bases in the middle. The CDR3 is 15 residues long. CDR1 is LNHNV, CDR2 YYDKDF, per germline (reference sequence). The DNA for the CDR3 is TGTGCCACCAGCAGCGTGGCGGGGGCCAGTCAGCCCCAGCATTTT. This encodes CATSSVAGASQPQHF.

The rearrangement uses TRBV19 and TRBJ1-6; no clear D. The CDR3 length is 15 residues. CDR1 LNHDA and CDR2 SQIVND come from the germline V gene (reference sequence). V was pared by 5 bases and J by 8 bases, with 16 bases between. The CDR3 is CASSPGRTGDSPLHF. CDR3 in DNA: TGTGCCAGTAGTCCTGGACGGACCGGGGATTCACCCCTCCACTTT.

The rearrangement links TRBV28 to TRBJ1-2; TRBD1 agrees at 8 bases. With V trimmed by 6 bases and J by 4 bases, 4 bases remained unmatched. From germline, CDR1 is MDHEN and CDR2 SYDVKM. The CDR3 has 13 residues. CDR3: CASSLDRVYGYTF. CDR3 DNA: TGTGCCAGCAGCCTGGACAGGGTCTATGGCTACACCTTC.